This T cell receptor (beta chain) stems from a study of shared clonotypes between healthy human individuals (dated by TCRdb to about 2020). Context from the whole study: Three men and two women, aged 18 to 49 years, made up the cohort. Each donor's leukapheresis produced roughly between roughly 0.85 and 9.5 billion PBMCs. The study deeply sequenced blood TCR repertoires of roughly five healthy adults to estimate repertoire size and the extent of clonotype sharing between individuals. To increase sequencing depth and limit assay-specific biases, TCR repertoire library preparation and sequencing were carried out by different laboratories using diverse techniques. For each donor, three plates each were used for CD4 naive and CD4 memory, two plates were used for CD8 naive, and one plate was used for CD8 memory.

V loses 2 bases, J loses 9 bases, and the germline ends lie 14 bases apart. CDR1 and CDR2 are drawn from the germline V gene (reference sequence): MNHEY, SMNVEV. Including the terminal cysteine and phenylalanine, the CDR3 comprises 14 residues. Left in the record is the CDR3 DNA by itself, 42 bases read in frame from the first base. The paper's findings and limits, for the study overall: Sampling was restricted to blood, and TCR repertoires in tissue are likely to differ from TCR repertoires in blood. Incomplete sequencing was indicated by rarefaction of sorted-subset datasets, despite the large sequencing depth. Compared with non-shared clonotypes, clonotypes shared by all four sorted-subset donors had higher generation probabilities. Estimated clonotype richness was generally larger for naive than for memory subsets. Because the study included only a small number of donors, the genetic and exposure-history diversity represented was limited. When a few donors were compared, the shared fraction of clonotypes was about 5.5% for naive CD4, about 4% for naive CD8, roughly 2.5% for memory CD4, and roughly 0.4% for memory CD8. Based on pairwise subsampling, the degree of clonotype sharing among donors was expected to be affected by sequencing depth.

Donors were healthy HIV-negative adults with no recently reported acute infections or vaccinations. Every donor was a Caucasian adult living in Nashville, Tennessee, USA. CD4+ T cells were enriched through magnetic negative selection, after which naive cells were positively selected on CD45RA and the remaining negative fraction served as the memory subset. After blood collection by leukapheresis, PBMCs were isolated using Ficoll-Histopaque density gradient centrifugation and then cryopreserved in the vapor phase of liquid nitrogen. Purity and quantity of every magnetically sorted T cell population were checked by analytical flow cytometry. Genomic DNA was isolated from every sorted fraction and measured by UV absorbance on a Nanodrop 2000c. In the case of this clone: Its antigen has not been determined. Base qualities are missing; no much larger clone stands one base away. This sample also contains other DNA sequences that code for the same CDR3.

Using the deep immunoSEQ assay, multiplex PCR amplified TCR CDR3 regions from genomic DNA. Extracted genomic DNA from each cell subset was spread evenly across all wells of several immunoSEQ 96-well plates, with each plate serving as a replicate. Each replicate PCR for sorted subsets received around 0.2 ug genomic DNA, equal to roughly 30,000 T cell genomes. The purified libraries were quantified using a Qubit 3.0 fluorometer, sized with a Bioanalyzer 2100, and then quantified again using the KAPA Library Quantification kit. A separate single-read 150-cycle Illumina NextSeq 550 flow cell was used to sequence each immunoSEQ 96-well plate. Per the original workflow: Because only junctional sequences without quality scores were contained in the immunoSEQ output, filtering matching that applied to full-length reads could not be performed. Sequences were annotated with PyIR, a Python wrapper for IgBLAST v1.9, using IMGT germline references to assign V/J genes and CDR3. Reads with weak V/J assignments (E-value above 1e-6), missing CDR3, stop codons, out-of-frame junctions, or ambiguous translated residues were removed. V3J clonotypes were defined by identical inferred V gene, J gene, and CDR3 amino acid sequence. To compute the percentage overlap between repertoires, the number of shared unique clonotypes was divided by the size of the smaller repertoire. Three approaches were used to assess repertoire richness: RTK rarefaction, the Chao1 estimator, and Recon v2.1 estimates of unobserved clonotypes. Generation probabilities for all TCRbeta clonotypes obtained by the gDNA method from a handful of donors were computed using OLGA. TCRdb retrieved this table from immuneACCESS and kept in-frame rearrangements only. Not all clones are present; in checked studies, unresolved V genes account for under half, and no reason is known for the remainder. V and J calls and clone size are as listed in that table; D and trimming were resolved from the DNA. The sample table lists under 750,000 clones, 72% of them with a count of one. Jointly, the top ten make up roughly 1.8% of the sample.

The rearrangement joined TRBV27 to TRBJ2-1; the D gene is perhaps TRBD1 or TRBD2, each of them matching over 6 bases. Sequences were obtained from memory CD4+ T cells sorted from blood. The intended sense of this specimen's cell subset or site label: CD45RA-negative fraction. The TCR comes from a woman in her 30s in good health. The sequence in DNA is TGTGCCAGCAGTTTAAAAGGGGGGCGCGGTGAGCAGTTCTTC. Its product reads: CASSLKGGRGEQFF.